The entry below describes one TCR beta chain. The antigen remains undetermined. The data originate from a study of cytomegalovirus exposure and HLA in healthy donors. Findings of the study overall: Diagnosis of cytomegalovirus status made by the classifier reportedly showed high specificity and sensitivity.

It was with 60 Vbeta and 13 Jbeta primers that the PCR ran. TCRdb keeps only in-frame clones here, not all; method: immunoSEQ multiplex PCR. The sample yields over 40,000 clones, 77% seen once. The CDR3 loop spans 14 amino acids. The germline V gene has CDR1 SEHNR and CDR2 FQNEAQ (reference sequence). Trimming removed 3 bases from V and 1 base from J, with 9 bases in between. The rearrangement joins TRBV7-9 to TRBJ1-1; TRBD1 might be the D (6 bases). Source material: PBMCs. This clonotype originated in a middle-aged woman in good health and CMV-seropositive. The CDR3 loop reads CASSFHRENTEAFF. The CDR3 DNA sequence: TGTGCCAGCAGCTTCCACAGGGAGAACACTGAAGCTTTCTTT.